What follows describes a single TCR beta chain. Antigen specificity is unknown. Additional DNA sequences in this sample encode the identical CDR3. The sample is drawn from a study of neoadjuvant nivolumab and ipilimumab in lung cancer. The repertoire was sequenced with immunoSEQ multiplex PCR; TCRdb's copy has only in-frame clones and lacks some. Of 7,500 to 10,000 clones in the sample, roughly 83% were seen once. Study findings and constraints: From pretherapy to surgery, tumor richness and clonality rose with dual therapy.

Sequenced material: adjacent normal lung tissue, taken after neoadjuvant nivolumab, alone or with ipilimumab, at or shortly before surgery. The TCR comes from an adult with non-small cell lung cancer.

The CDR3 DNA sequence: TGTGCCAGCAGCGAAGGGCCAGATACGCAGTATTTT. Translated, it gives CASSEGPDTQYF. The rearrangement uses TRBV9 and TRBJ2-3; the D is unclear. The CDR3 is made up of 12 amino acids. Germline CDR1 is SGDLS and CDR2 is YYNGEE. Trimming pared 3 bases from V and 4 bases from J, leaving 6 bases between.